Listed below are T cell receptor beta chains from one sample, sequenced in a study of OX40 agonist ivuxolimab in advanced cancers. The table came from immunoSEQ multiplex PCR; TCRdb's copy has only in-frame clones and leaves some out. The sample has roughly 20,000 clones, about 76% seen once. Sequencing used CD4+ or CD8+ T cells sorted from blood, obtained in a trial of the OX40 agonist ivuxolimab. These receptors were taken from an adult with an advanced solid tumor such as melanoma, head and neck, liver or kidney cancer. Each CDR3 is given with its conserved first and last residue. A D gene is named only where the DNA matches it firmly. Not every row has a clone size; where given, it reads once, few, many or a size class.

D: TRBD2; size: NA; J: TRBJ2-7; V: TRBV7-9; CDR3: CASSLLAGPYEQYF; DNA: TGTGCCAGCAGCTTACTAGCGGGACCCTACGAGCAGTACTTC
D: NA; size: NA; J: TRBJ2-5; V: TRBV25-1; CDR3: CASSNQETQYF; DNA: TGTGCCAGCAGTAACCAAGAGACCCAGTACTTC
D: NA; size: NA; J: TRBJ1-4; V: TRBV2; CDR3: CASSELRLGGQGEKLFF; DNA: TGTGCCAGCAGTGAACTTCGCCTTGGGGGGCAAGGGGAAAAACTGTTTTTT
D: NA; size: NA; J: TRBJ2-7; V: TRBV27; CDR3: CASSVTQGAYEQYF; DNA: TGTGCCAGCAGTGTAACACAGGGAGCCTACGAGCAGTACTTC
D: NA; size: NA; J: TRBJ2-7; V: TRBV21-1; CDR3: CASIEVFLSEQYF; DNA: TGTGCCAGCATTGAAGTCTTTCTGTCCGAGCAGTACTTC
D: NA; size: NA; J: TRBJ2-6; V: TRBV30; CDR3: CAGQGVTGANVLTF; DNA: TGTGCCGGCCAGGGAGTCACTGGGGCCAACGTCCTGACTTTC
D: NA; size: once; J: TRBJ1-4; V: TRBV28; CDR3: CASSSPRTDRTNEKLFF; DNA: TGTGCCAGCAGTTCCCCGAGGACAGACAGAACTAATGAAAAACTGTTTTTT
D: NA; size: medium-sized; J: TRBJ1-5; V: TRBV30; CDR3: CAWSDTANQPQHF; DNA: TGTGCCTGGAGTGATACAGCCAATCAGCCCCAGCATTTT
D: NA; size: NA; J: TRBJ2-7; V: TRBV2; CDR3: CASSDYGTYEQYF; DNA: TGTGCCAGCAGTGATTACGGAACCTACGAGCAGTACTTC
D: NA; size: few; J: TRBJ2-3; V: TRBV4-3; CDR3: CASSRGGAGDTQYF; DNA: TGCGCCAGCAGCCGCGGCGGGGCGGGAGATACGCAGTATTTT
D: NA; size: NA; J: TRBJ2-7; V: TRBV13; CDR3: CASSYRQAYEQYF; DNA: TGTGCCAGCAGTTACCGACAGGCCTACGAGCAGTACTTC
D: NA; size: NA; J: TRBJ1-1; V: TRBV19; CDR3: CASSRKPTGYTEAFF; DNA: TGTGCCAGTAGTAGAAAACCCACAGGGTACACTGAAGCTTTCTTT
D: TRBD1; size: NA; J: TRBJ2-7; V: TRBV27; CDR3: CASSSTGIEQYF; DNA: TGTGCCAGCAGTTCGACAGGGATCGAGCAGTACTTC
D: TRBD2; size: NA; J: TRBJ2-2; V: TRBV19; CDR3: CASSINLAGVANTGELFF; DNA: TGTGCCAGTAGTATAAACCTAGCGGGGGTCGCGAACACCGGGGAGCTGTTTTTT
D: TRBD1; size: few; J: TRBJ1-1; V: TRBV5-6; CDR3: CASSLTGDTEAFF; DNA: TGTGCCAGCAGCTTGACAGGGGACACTGAAGCTTTCTTT
D: NA; size: NA; J: TRBJ2-5; V: TRBV29-1; CDR3: CSVKTQYF; DNA: TGCAGCGTAAAGACCCAGTACTTC
D: NA; size: NA; J: TRBJ1-6; V: TRBV2; CDR3: CASSLQVYNSPLHF; DNA: TGTGCCAGCAGTTTGCAGGTCTATAATTCACCCCTCCACTTT
D: NA; size: few; J: TRBJ2-3; V: TRBV7-2; CDR3: CASSLTPRGGGFTDTQYF; DNA: TGTGCCAGCAGCTTAACCCCCAGGGGCGGGGGATTCACAGATACGCAGTATTTT
D: TRBD2; size: NA; J: TRBJ2-2; V: TRBV4-1; CDR3: CASSQEVLAGGRGELFF; DNA: TGCGCCAGCAGCCAAGAAGTCCTAGCGGGAGGGCGGGGGGAGCTGTTTTTT
D: NA; size: NA; J: TRBJ2-2; V: TRBV6-5; CDR3: CASSYPNTGELFF; DNA: TGTGCCAGCAGTTACCCTAACACCGGGGAGCTGTTTTTT
D: TRBD2; size: NA; J: TRBJ2-3; V: TRBV28; CDR3: CASSLVPRLAGETDTQYF; DNA: TGTGCCAGCAGTTTAGTCCCACGACTAGCGGGAGAAACAGATACGCAGTATTTT
D: NA; size: NA; J: TRBJ2-2; V: TRBV7-9; CDR3: CASSFDRSQTNTGELFF; DNA: TGTGCCAGCAGCTTTGATCGGTCTCAGACGAACACCGGGGAGCTGTTTTTT
D: NA; size: NA; J: TRBJ1-3; V: TRBV9; CDR3: CASSVDLTRDTIYF; DNA: TGTGCCAGCAGCGTAGACCTAACCCGGGACACCATATATTTT
D: TRBD2; size: few; J: TRBJ2-1; V: TRBV9; CDR3: CASSPRGGQRGDEQFF; DNA: TGTGCCAGCAGCCCCCGCGGGGGGCAACGGGGGGATGAGCAGTTCTTC
D: NA; size: NA; J: TRBJ2-5; V: TRBV5-6; CDR3: CASSLSPNGETQYF; DNA: TGTGCCAGCAGCTTGAGTCCAAACGGGGAGACCCAGTACTTC
D: TRBD2; size: few; J: TRBJ2-1; V: TRBV27; CDR3: CASSLGGSSYNEQFF; DNA: TGTGCCAGCAGTTTGGGGGGGAGCTCCTACAATGAGCAGTTCTTC